These 19 T cell receptor beta chains came from one sample sequenced in a study of early T cells in non-severe SARS-CoV-2 infection. Via MiXCR, TCRdb re-called the 5' RACE reads, giving one row per CDR3 protein. The repertoire has 55,000 to 80,000 distinct CDR3 sequences, around 13% of them found once; the top ten carry around 1.4%. Specimen: whole blood, collected at baseline. Source of these receptors: an adult who was a healthcare worker with PCR-confirmed SARS-CoV-2 infection or an uninfected control (not recorded which).

The sample holds many counts of this clonotype. The rearrangement uses TRBV10-1 and TRBJ2-7, with 8 bases fitting TRBD2. V shed 5 bases, J shed 6 bases, and the junction held 9 bases outside the gene matches. The CDR3 runs to 14 residues. Germline CDR1 WNHNN, CDR2 SYGVQD (reference sequence). CDR3: CASSPGLESSEQYF. As DNA, the CDR3 is TGCGCCAGCAGTCCGGGACTAGAATCTTCCGAGCAGTACTTC.

The J gene is TRBJ2-1, the V gene TRBV6-2 or TRBV6-3; 9 nucleotides line up with TRBD1. The CDR3 totals 17 residues. Germline lookup yields CDR1 MNHEY and CDR2 SVGEGT. V shed 2 bases and J 5 bases; nucleotides not matched to a gene: 10. The CDR3 nucleotides read TGTGCCAGCAGTTACACGTTCCGGGACAGGGTCGACAATGAGCAGTTCTTC. Its protein product is CASSYTFRDRVDNEQFF.

In this sample, this clonotype turned up once. The genes are TRBV6-5 and TRBJ1-6; maybe TRBD1 (6 bases). The germline CDR1 and CDR2 sequences are MNHEY and SVGAGI. The V end was cut by 5 bases, the J end by 8 bases, with 13 bases between. The CDR3 has 14 residues. The CDR3: CASSPGGPDSPLHF. In nucleotides, the CDR3 is TGTGCCAGCAGTCCCGGGGGGCCGGATTCACCCCTCCACTTT.

This clonotype was counted at least ten times. The chain employs TRBV6-1 and TRBJ1-5; 7 nucleotides line up with TRBD1. The V gene end was trimmed by 5 bases and the J gene end by 7 bases; junction bases not matched to a gene: 11. Germline values: CDR1 MNHNS, CDR2 SASEGT. This CDR3 spans 15 amino acids. CDR3 bases: TGTGCCAGCAGTCCTTTCGGCGAAGGGGGCCAGCCCCAGCATTTT. This encodes CASSPFGEGGQPQHF.

This clonotype was seen many times. The chain carries TRBV11-2 and TRBJ2-7; 8 bases align to TRBD1. The V gene's germline CDR1 is SGHAT and CDR2 FQNNGV. V lost 2 bases to trimming and J lost 6 bases; unmatched junction nucleotides: 9. The CDR3 runs 15 residues. CDR3: CASSLLLDRAREQYF. CDR3 nucleotides: TGTGCCAGCAGCTTACTGTTGGACAGGGCTCGCGAGCAGTACTTC.

The chain couples TRBV6-6 to TRBJ2-1; D is unclear. V was shortened by 0 bases and J by 5 bases, with 11 bases between the two germline ends. This CDR3 comprises 15 residues. Germline assignment: CDR1 MNHNY and CDR2 SVGAGI (reference sequence). CDR3 protein: CASSYSPDGNNEQFF. In DNA, the CDR3 is TGTGCCAGCAGTTACTCGCCCGACGGAAACAATGAGCAGTTCTTC.

This sequence joins TRBV2 and TRBJ1-1, with 9 bases that match TRBD1. V was pared by 5 bases and J by 10 bases, with 5 bases of the junction left unmatched. Germline V gene data show CDR1 as SNHLY and CDR2 as FYNNEI. This CDR3 contains 12 residues. In nucleotides, the CDR3 is TGTGCCAGCAGTAGGGACAGGGAGGGAGCTTTCTTT. Protein product: CASSRDREGAFF. The full variable domain, rest sourced from reference TRBV2 and TRBJ1-1, is EPEVTQTPSHQVTQMGQEVILRCVPISNHLYFYWYRQILGQKVEFLVSFYNNEISEKSEIFDDQFSVERPDGSNFTLKIRSTKLEDSAMYFCASSRDREGAFFGQGTRLTVV.

This rearrangement joins TRBV27 to TRBJ1-6; a possible D gene is TRBD1 (6 bases). Looked up from germline, CDR1 is MNHEY and CDR2 is SMNVEV (reference sequence). Between the trimmed V and J ends, which lost 3 bases and 7 bases, there was a span of 7 bases. The CDR3 has 13 amino acids. The CDR3 coding sequence is TGTGCCAGCAGTTTGGACAGAAATTCACCCCTCCACTTT. Translated, it gives CASSLDRNSPLHF.

There are a few counts of this clonotype. The chain couples TRBV7-9 to TRBJ2-3; no definite D call. Per the germline V gene, CDR1 is SEHNR and CDR2 is FQNEAQ (reference sequence). Deletions cut 3 bases from V and 4 bases from J, with 8 bases between. The CDR3 is 13 residues long. CDR3 DNA sequence: TGTGCCAGCAGCTTCCCCTGGTCAGATACGCAGTATTTT. The encoded protein is CASSFPWSDTQYF.

This clonotype came up a few times. This chain links TRBV5-1 with TRBJ2-7, with a weak D call TRBD1 (6 bases). CDR1 SGHRS and CDR2 YFSETQ come from the germline V gene. The CDR3 consists of 12 residues. The germline V and J ends were trimmed by 0 bases and 6 bases, with 7 bases remaining between them. The CDR3 DNA follows: TGCGCCAGCAGCTTGGCAGGGGCCGAGCAGTACTTC. Its protein product is CASSLAGAEQYF.

This clonotype occurred many times. This chain joins TRBV7-2 and TRBJ2-3; no clear D gene. V lost 1 base to trimming and J lost 8 bases, with 4 bases between them. The CDR3 spans 11 residues. Germline CDR1 is SGHTA and CDR2 is FQGNSA. Here the CDR3 reads CASSLVGTQYF. CDR3 nucleotide sequence: TGTGCCAGCAGCTTAGTGGGTACGCAGTATTTT. Complete variable domain (other parts from reference TRBV7-2 and TRBJ2-3): GAGVSQSPSNKVTEKGKDVELRCDPISGHTALYWYRQSLGQGLEFLIYFQGNSAPDKSGLPSDRFSAERTGGSVSTLTIQRTQQEDSAVYLCASSLVGTQYFGPGTRLTVL.

CDR3 DNA: TGTGCCAGCAGCTTACTGAAGTCGACTGAAGCTTTCTTT. Encoded protein: CASSLLKSTEAFF. V usage is TRBV7-2 and J usage is TRBJ1-1; no clear D gene. V lost 2 bases and J 5 bases, leaving 9 bases between the germline ends. The germline V gene encodes CDR1 SGHTA and CDR2 FQGNSA. The CDR3 loop spans 13 amino acids.

The chain employs TRBV13 and TRBJ2-1; 7 bases match TRBD1. CDR1 and CDR2 (germline): PRHDT, FYEKMQ (reference sequence). V was clipped by 5 bases and J by 0 bases; unmatched bases: 4. This CDR3 region has 15 residues. In nucleotides, the CDR3 is TGTGCCAGCAGCACACAGGGGACCTCCTACAATGAGCAGTTCTTC. It yields the protein CASSTQGTSYNEQFF. Full variable domain (missing parts from reference TRBV13 and TRBJ2-1): AAGVIQSPRHLIKEKRETATLKCYPIPRHDTVYWYQQGPGQDPQFLISFYEKMQSDKGSIPDRFSAQQFSDYHSELNMSSLELGDSALYFCASSTQGTSYNEQFFGPGTRLTVL.

This clonotype was found a few times. The J gene is TRBJ2-7, the V gene TRBV3-1; 9 bases agree with TRBD2. The J segment lost 2 bases and the V segment lost 3 bases, leaving 5 bases of the junction unmatched. Germline CDR1 reads LGHDT; CDR2 reads YNNKEL (reference sequence). This CDR3 is 15 amino acids long. The DNA of the CDR3 is TGTGCCAGCAGCCAGAGCCTAGCGGGAACCTACGAGCAGTACTTC. Its translation is CASSQSLAGTYEQYF.

V is TRBV12-3 or TRBV12-4 and J is TRBJ2-7; TRBD1 or TRBD2 may be the D gene (5 bases each). The length of the CDR3 is 17 residues. Trimming took off 0 bases at V and 4 bases at J, with 19 bases between the two ends. This CDR3 is CASSLAFWGLGSYEQYF. The CDR3 DNA reads TGTGCCAGCAGTTTAGCTTTTTGGGGGTTGGGAAGTTACGAGCAGTACTTC.

This clonotype came up a few times. The rearrangement links TRBV6-5 to TRBJ2-1; D remains unclear. The CDR3 runs 15 residues. The germline CDR1 and CDR2 sequences are MNHEY and SVGAGI. The V gene lost 6 bases and the J gene lost 0 bases, with 12 bases spanning the gap. The DNA of the CDR3 is TGTGCCAGCAGCCCCCGAAGGAGCTCCTACAATGAGCAGTTCTTC. Translation gives CASSPRRSSYNEQFF.

This clonotype has at least ten counts. This chain joins TRBV10-2 and TRBJ2-3; possible D gene TRBD1, 6 bases. Germline values: CDR1 WSHSY, CDR2 SAAADI. The CDR3 sequence is 17 residues long. V dropped 0 bases and J dropped 0 bases, with 13 bases sitting between them. CDR3 coding DNA: TGCGCCAGCAGTGAGTCCCCCCGGGACACGAGCACAGATACGCAGTATTTT. This translates into CASSESPRDTSTDTQYF.

This clonotype was seen only a few times. The chain employs TRBV28 and TRBJ2-7, with TRBD2 matching over 14 bases. V lost 7 bases and J lost 5; bases outside the gene matches: 10. The CDR3 is 16 amino acids. Looked up from germline, CDR1 is MDHEN and CDR2 is SYDVKM. This CDR3 is CASTLTGTSGRNEQYF. In DNA form, the CDR3 reads TGTGCCAGCACCTTAACCGGGACTAGCGGGAGAAACGAGCAGTACTTC.

This rearrangement joins TRBV27 to TRBJ1-1; the D gene is possibly TRBD1 (5 bases). The CDR3 extends over 15 amino acids. CDR1 and CDR2 (germline): MNHEY, SMNVEV (reference sequence). Deletions cut 6 bases from V and 1 base from J, with 15 bases between. CDR3 in DNA: TGTGCCAGCAGACAGTCAAGGGGAACGAACACTGAAGCTTTCTTT. Encoded protein: CASRQSRGTNTEAFF.